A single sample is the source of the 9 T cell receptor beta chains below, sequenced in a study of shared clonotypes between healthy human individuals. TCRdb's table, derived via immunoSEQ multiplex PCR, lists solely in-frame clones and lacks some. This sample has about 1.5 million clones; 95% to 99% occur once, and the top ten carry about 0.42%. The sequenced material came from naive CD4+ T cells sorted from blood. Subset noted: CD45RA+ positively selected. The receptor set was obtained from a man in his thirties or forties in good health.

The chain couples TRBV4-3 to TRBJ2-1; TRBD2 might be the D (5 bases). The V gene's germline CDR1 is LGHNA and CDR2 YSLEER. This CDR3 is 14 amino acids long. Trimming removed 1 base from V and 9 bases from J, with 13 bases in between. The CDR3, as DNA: TGCGCCAGCAGCCAAGTTTCGCGGGCGGGTGAGCAGTTCTTC. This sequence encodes CASSQVSRAGEQFF.

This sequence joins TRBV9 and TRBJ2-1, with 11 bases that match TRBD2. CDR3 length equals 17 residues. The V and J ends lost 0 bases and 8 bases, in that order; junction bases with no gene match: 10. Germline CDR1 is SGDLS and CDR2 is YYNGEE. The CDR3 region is CASSVELAGVKRDEQFF. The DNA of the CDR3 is TGTGCCAGCAGCGTAGAACTAGCGGGAGTAAAAAGGGATGAGCAGTTCTTC.

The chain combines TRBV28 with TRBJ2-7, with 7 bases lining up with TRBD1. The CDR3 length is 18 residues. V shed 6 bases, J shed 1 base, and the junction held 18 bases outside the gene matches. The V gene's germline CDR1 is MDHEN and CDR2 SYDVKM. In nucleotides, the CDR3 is TGTGCCAGCAGGCCCCCCTACCGGCCAGGGGGAAGGTCCTACGAGCAGTACTTC. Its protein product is CASRPPYRPGGRSYEQYF.

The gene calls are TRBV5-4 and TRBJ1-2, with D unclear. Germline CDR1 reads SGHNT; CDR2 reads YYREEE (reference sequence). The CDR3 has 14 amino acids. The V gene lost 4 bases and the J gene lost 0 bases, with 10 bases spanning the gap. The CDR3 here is CASSQDGTNYGYTF. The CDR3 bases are TGTGCCAGCAGCCAGGACGGTACTAACTATGGCTACACCTTC.

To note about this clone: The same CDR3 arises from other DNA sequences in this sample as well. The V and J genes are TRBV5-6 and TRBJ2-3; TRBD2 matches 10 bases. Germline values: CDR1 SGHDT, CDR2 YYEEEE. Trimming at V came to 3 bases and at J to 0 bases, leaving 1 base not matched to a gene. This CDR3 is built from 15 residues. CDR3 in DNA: TGTGCCAGCAGCTCGACTAGCGGGAGCACAGATACGCAGTATTTT. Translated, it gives CASSSTSGSTDTQYF.

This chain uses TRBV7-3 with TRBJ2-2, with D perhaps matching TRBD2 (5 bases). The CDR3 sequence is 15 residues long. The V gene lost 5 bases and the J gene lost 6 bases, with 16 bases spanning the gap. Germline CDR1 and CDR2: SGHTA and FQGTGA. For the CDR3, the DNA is TGTGCCAGCAGCACCGGCCGCGTTAGCGCCGGGGAGCTGTTTTTT. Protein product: CASSTGRVSAGELFF. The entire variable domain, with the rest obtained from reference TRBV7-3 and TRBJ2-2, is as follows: GAGVSQTPSNKVTEKGKYVELRCDPISGHTALYWYRQSLGQGPEFLIYFQGTGAADDSGLPNDRFFAVRPEGSVSTLKIQRTERGDSAVYLCASSTGRVSAGELFFGEGSRLTVL.

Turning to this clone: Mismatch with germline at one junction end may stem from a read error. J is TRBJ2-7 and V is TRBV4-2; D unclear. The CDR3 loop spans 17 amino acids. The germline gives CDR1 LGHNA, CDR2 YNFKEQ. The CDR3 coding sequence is TGTGCCAGCGGCCAAGATCGTGGTAGTATGTACTCCTACGAGCAGTACTTC. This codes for CASGQDRGSMYSYEQYF.

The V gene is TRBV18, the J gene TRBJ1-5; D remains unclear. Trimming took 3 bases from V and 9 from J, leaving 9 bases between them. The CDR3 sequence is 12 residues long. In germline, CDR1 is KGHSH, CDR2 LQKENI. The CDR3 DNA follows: TGTGCCAGCTCACCGGAGGTTGGGCCCCAGCATTTT. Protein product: CASSPEVGPQHF. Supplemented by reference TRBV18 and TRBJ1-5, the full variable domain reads NAGVMQNPRHLVRRRGQEARLRCSPMKGHSHVYWYRQLPEEGLKFMVYLQKENIIDESGMPKERFSAEFPKEGPSILRIQQVVRGDSAAYFCASSPEVGPQHFGDGTRLSIL.

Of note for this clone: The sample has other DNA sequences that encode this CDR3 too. Written as DNA, the CDR3 is TGTGCCAGCAGTTTATCAGGGTACGAGCAGTACTTC. This codes for CASSLSGYEQYF. The genes are TRBV28 and TRBJ2-7; weak D call: TRBD1 (5 bases). V was shortened by 1 base and J by 4 bases, with 5 bases between the two germline ends. This CDR3 is 12 amino acids long. Germline-derived CDR1 and CDR2 are MDHEN and SYDVKM.